This TCR beta chain was found in a study of beta chain features in type 1 diabetes. There are a few counts of this clone. Antigen unknown. General study points: In type 1 diabetes patients, VDJ junctions had fewer insertions; deletions at these junctions were more frequent.

CDR1 is SGHRS, CDR2 YFSETQ, per germline. V lost 5 bases and J 1 base, leaving 6 bases between the germline ends. The CDR3 is 12 amino acids. Isolated RNA was reverse transcribed in full, so expressed TCRB transcripts were sequenced. Some clones are missing from TCRdb's copy, which holds only in-frame ones; the method was immunoSEQ multiplex PCR. The sample holds a few hundred thousand clones, 9.6% seen once. Cells sorted by CD45RO/CCR7/CD25/CD127/CD95/CD27 comprised CD4+ naive, central memory, regulatory and stem cell-like memory cells. The rearrangement uses TRBV5-1 and TRBJ1-1; D might be TRBD1 (5 bases). The TCR was taken from a woman between 18 and 30 years old in good health. Specimen: naive CD4+ T cells from blood. The CDR3 region has the DNA TGCGCCAGCAGGGGGGGGAACACTGAAGCTTTCTTT. Residues: CASRGGNTEAFF.